This T cell receptor beta chain was identified in a study of cytomegalovirus exposure and HLA in healthy donors. Findings of the study overall: Reports showed the classifier diagnosing cytomegalovirus status with high specificity and sensitivity. The investigators catalogued 160 or so TCR beta chains as cytomegalovirus-associated. Immune exposure was documented only through CMV serostatus.

As concerns this clone: Its antigen remains unidentified.

Germline-derived CDR1 and CDR2 are MDHEN and SYDVKM. Trimming pared 8 bases from V and 0 bases from J, leaving 10 bases between. CDR3 size: 13 residues. PCR was performed using 60 Vbeta and 13 Jbeta primers. Sequencing was performed with immunoSEQ multiplex PCR; in TCRdb, only in-frame clones are kept and a portion is missing. This table holds 150,000 or so clones, around 77% found once. The gene calls are TRBV28 and TRBJ1-2; D unclear. The sequenced sample was PBMCs. The sequence derives from a male donor in good health and CMV-seropositive. CDR3 in amino acids: CASAEDSNYGYTF. CDR3 DNA: TGTGCCAGCGCGGAAGATTCTAACTATGGCTACACCTTC.